One sample yielded the 27 T cell receptor beta chains listed below, sequenced in a study of T cell responses to AZD1222 COVID-19 vaccine. TCRdb's copy holds only in-frame clones and misses some; the assay was immunoSEQ multiplex PCR. The sample has about 110,000 clones, about 90% seen once; the top ten hold roughly 9.8%. Sequenced here: peripheral blood, sampled on day 0 of AZD1222 vaccination. Source of these receptors: an adult in good health.

This sequence joins TRBV6-1 and TRBJ2-7; perhaps TRBD1 as D (7 bases). Trimming cost V 6 bases and J 4 bases, with 25 bases left between them. Germline V gene lookup returns CDR1 MNHNS and CDR2 SASEGT. The CDR3 is 17 residues long. In DNA form, the CDR3 reads TGTGCCAGCAGAGAATGGGCGGGACAGACTCCGTCGTACGAGCAGTACTTC. Protein product: CASREWAGQTPSYEQYF.

The chain combines TRBV7-8 with TRBJ2-5; D might be TRBD2 (7 bases). The CDR3 spans 14 residues. The germline CDR1 and CDR2 sequences are SGHVS and FQNEAQ. Deletions cut 8 bases from V and 4 bases from J, with 17 bases between. The CDR3, as DNA: TGTGCCAGCTCCTGGGGGGGCAGGGGAGAGACCCAGTACTTC. Protein product: CASSWGGRGETQYF.

This clone was seen just once. J is TRBJ1-1 and V is TRBV5-4; weak D call: TRBD1 (6 bases). The germline CDR1 and CDR2 sequences are SGHNT and YYREEE (reference sequence). This CDR3 is built from 14 residues. The ends were cut back, 2 bases at V and 6 bases at J, with 14 bases in the middle. CDR3 loop: CASSLVVGGSEAFF. The CDR3 DNA follows: TGTGCCAGCAGCTTAGTCGTTGGGGGCTCTGAAGCTTTCTTT.

The V call is TRBV28, the J call TRBJ2-4, with 8 bases fitting TRBD2. Germline lookup yields CDR1 MDHEN and CDR2 SYDVKM. The junction had 18 bases not matched to a gene; V was cut back by 6 bases and J by 2 bases. CDR3 length: 19 amino acids. CDR3 sequence: CASRRRRLATSKTKNIQYF. CDR3 DNA sequence: TGTGCCAGCAGACGGAGGAGACTAGCGACTAGTAAGACCAAAAACATTCAGTACTTC.

The chain uses TRBV27 and TRBJ1-5; no definite D call. This CDR3 comprises 14 residues. The ends were cut back, 3 bases at V and 1 base at J, with 7 bases in the middle. The germline V gene has CDR1 MNHEY and CDR2 SMNVEV (reference sequence). The CDR3 reads CASSFSGSNQPQHF. The CDR3 DNA reads as TGTGCCAGCAGTTTTTCGGGAAGCAATCAGCCCCAGCATTTT.

The chain couples TRBV27 to TRBJ2-2, with 10 bases matching TRBD2. Germline loops: CDR1 MNHEY, CDR2 SMNVEV (reference sequence). This CDR3 comprises 19 residues. Trimming cost V 2 bases and J 6 bases; bases outside gene matches: 15. CDR3 in DNA: TGTGCCAGCAGTTTAAATCAGCACCAAGCGGGAGGGATCGCCGGGGAGCTGTTTTTT. Translated, it gives CASSLNQHQAGGIAGELFF.

The genes are TRBV6-5 and TRBJ1-1; a possible D gene is TRBD1 (6 bases). The CDR3 runs 11 residues. Germline V gene lookup returns CDR1 MNHEY and CDR2 SVGAGI. The ends were cut back, 6 bases at V and 8 bases at J, with 10 bases in the middle. This CDR3 reads CASSFGGEAFF. The CDR3 nucleotides read TGTGCCAGCAGCTTCGGGGGCGAAGCTTTCTTT.

The chain is built from TRBV5-1 and TRBJ2-2; D remains ambiguous. CDR1 and CDR2 from the germline V gene are SGHRS and YFSETQ. V lost 4 bases and J lost 1, with 20 bases in between. CDR3 length equals 18 residues. The CDR3 loop reads CASSLIPLGTLNTGELFF. CDR3 DNA sequence: TGCGCCAGCAGCCTGATCCCACTGGGAACCCTGAACACCGGGGAGCTGTTTTTT.

V is TRBV30 and J is TRBJ1-2; a weak D match, TRBD1 (5 bases). CDR3 length: 14 residues. Trimming removed 1 base at V and 8 bases at J, with 17 bases between. CDR1 is GTSNPN, CDR2 SVGIG, per germline (reference sequence). The CDR3 is CAWSARGGTGGYTF. The CDR3 nucleotides read TGTGCCTGGAGTGCCCGGGGGGGAACGGGCGGCTACACCTTC.

The chain carries TRBV11-2 and TRBJ2-2, with D perhaps being TRBD1 or TRBD2 (5 bases each). CDR3 length: 16 amino acids. Trimming pared 2 bases from V and 0 bases from J, leaving 10 bases between. The germline V gene has CDR1 SGHAT and CDR2 FQNNGV. For the CDR3, the DNA is TGTGCCAGCAGCTTACTGGGGGTTACGAACACCGGGGAGCTGTTTTTT. Its translation: CASSLLGVTNTGELFF.

The rearrangement joins TRBV5-4 to TRBJ1-5; 10 nucleotides match TRBD1. J gave up 5 bases and V 0 bases, and 2 bases lay outside the gene matches. The CDR3 length is 15 residues. In germline, CDR1 is SGHNT, CDR2 YYREEE (reference sequence). The CDR3 protein is CASSLGGTGDQPQHF. Here the CDR3 DNA reads TGTGCCAGCAGCTTGGGTGGGACAGGGGATCAGCCCCAGCATTTT.

The V call is TRBV7-6, the J call TRBJ1-4, with 8 nucleotides matching TRBD1. This CDR3 is 16 amino acids long. Germline V gene sequence: CDR1 SGHVS, CDR2 FNYEAQ. Trimming took 4 bases from V and 8 from J; bases not matched to a gene: 12. The CDR3 DNA sequence: TGTGCCAGCAGCTCCGACCCCCAGGGGGCTAGGGAAAAACTGTTTTTT. This gives the protein CASSSDPQGAREKLFF.

This chain connects TRBV28 to TRBJ2-7; TRBD2 agrees at 9 bases. Germline V CDR1 and CDR2: MDHEN, SYDVKM. This CDR3 is 16 amino acids long. The V gene end was trimmed by 5 bases and the J gene end by 0 bases; junction bases not matched to a gene: 8. DNA of the CDR3: TGTGCCAGCAGTGTCCCCCTAGCGGGACCCTCCTACGAGCAGTACTTC. Protein sequence: CASSVPLAGPSYEQYF. The full variable domain, completed using reference TRBV28 and TRBJ2-7, is DVKVTQSSRYLVKRTGEKVFLECVQDMDHENMFWYRQDPGLGLRLIYFSYDVKMKEKGDIPEGYSVSREKKERFSLILESASTNQTSMYLCASSVPLAGPSYEQYFGPGTRLTVT.

J is TRBJ2-3 and V is TRBV5-8; D is unresolved. V gave up 2 bases and J gave up 4 bases, with 5 bases separating them. This CDR3 is 12 amino acids long. CDR1 and CDR2 from the germline V gene are SGHTS and YDEGEE. The CDR3 sequence is CASSFLPDTQYF. The CDR3 bases are TGTGCCAGCAGCTTTCTGCCAGATACGCAGTATTTT. The entire variable domain, with the rest obtained from reference TRBV5-8 and TRBJ2-3, is as follows: EAGVTQSPTHLIKTRGQQATLRCSPISGHTSVYWYQQALGLGLQFLLWYDEGEERNRGNFPPRFSGRQFPNYSSELNVNALELEDSALYLCASSFLPDTQYFGPGTRLTVL.

The V call is TRBV9, the J call TRBJ2-1, with 8 bases that match TRBD1. V shed 3 bases and J 8 bases; nucleotides not matched to a gene: 7. Germline assignment: CDR1 SGDLS and CDR2 YYNGEE. The CDR3 length is 14 residues. The CDR3 here is CASSARNRGDEQFF. CDR3 sequence (DNA): TGTGCCAGCAGCGCCCGGAACAGGGGGGATGAGCAGTTCTTC.

J is TRBJ2-7 and V is TRBV15, with 8 nucleotides matching TRBD1. V dropped 5 bases and J dropped 5; count of bases not matched to a gene: 5. The germline CDR1 and CDR2 sequences are LNHNV and YYDKDF (reference sequence). The CDR3 totals 13 residues. The DNA of the CDR3 is TGTGCCACCAGCGTGGACAGGGTCAACGAGCAGTACTTC. Protein sequence: CATSVDRVNEQYF.

This sequence joins TRBV30 and TRBJ2-1; the D is unclear. V was cut by 0 bases and J by 6 bases, with 6 bases left in between. Germline values: CDR1 GTSNPN, CDR2 SVGIG (reference sequence). The CDR3 has 12 residues. As DNA, the CDR3 is TGTGCCTGGAGTGTATCGGGCAATGAGCAGTTCTTC. It codes for CAWSVSGNEQFF.

CDR3 amino acids: CAWSGNYEQYF. In DNA, the CDR3 is TGTGCCTGGAGTGGGAACTACGAGCAGTACTTC. The chain links TRBV30 to TRBJ2-7; the D is unclear. The CDR3 covers 11 residues. V was clipped by 1 base and J by 3 bases, with 4 bases between them. The germline V gene encodes CDR1 GTSNPN and CDR2 SVGIG (reference sequence).

This chain links TRBV6-5 with TRBJ1-4; TRBD1 is a possible D gene (6 bases). Germline CDR1 MNHEY, CDR2 SVGAGI. V was cut by 1 base and J by 8 bases, with 11 bases left in between. The CDR3 covers 14 residues. CDR3 residues: CASSYWGGKEKLFF. In DNA, the CDR3 is TGTGCCAGCAGTTACTGGGGGGGCAAAGAAAAACTGTTTTTT.

CDR3 loop: CASSSPGLADYEQYF. Written as DNA, the CDR3 is TGTGCCAGCAGCTCCCCGGGGCTAGCCGACTACGAGCAGTACTTC. This chain links TRBV11-3 with TRBJ2-7, with D perhaps assigned TRBD1 or TRBD2 (5 bases each). The V gene lost 4 bases and the J gene lost 3 bases, with 16 bases spanning the gap. CDR3 length equals 15 residues. The V gene's germline CDR1 is SGHNT and CDR2 YENEEA. The variable domain in full, completed from reference TRBV11-3 and TRBJ2-7, reads EAGVVQSPRYKIIEKKQPVAFWCNPISGHNTLYWYLQNLGQGPELLIRYENEEAVDDSQLPKDRFSAERLKGVDSTLKIQPAELGDSAVYLCASSSPGLADYEQYFGPGTRLTVT.

The genes are TRBV5-1 and TRBJ2-1; D ambiguous. Germline V lookup: CDR1 SGHRS, CDR2 YFSETQ. This CDR3 comprises 13 residues. Trimming pared 0 bases from V and 3 bases from J, leaving 4 bases between. CDR3 sequence reads: CASSLVVYNEQFF. In DNA, the CDR3 is TGCGCCAGCAGCTTGGTAGTCTACAATGAGCAGTTCTTC.

The chain has TRBV2 and TRBJ2-1, with 13 bases that match TRBD2. The CDR3 is 15 amino acids. Germline-derived CDR1 and CDR2 are SNHLY and FYNNEI. Losses at the gene ends were 4 bases for V and 4 bases for J; bases not matched to a gene: 1. CDR3 nucleotides: TGTGCCAGCAGTGCGACTAGCGGGGGGTACAATGAGCAGTTCTTC. It is translated as CASSATSGGYNEQFF.

The rearrangement uses TRBV13 and TRBJ2-2; no firm D call. V lost 3 bases, J lost 4 bases, and 3 bases lay in between. CDR1 is PRHDT and CDR2 is FYEKMQ in the germline V gene (reference sequence). The CDR3 has 12 residues. The CDR3 reads CASSFSTGELFF. The CDR3 DNA sequence: TGTGCCAGCAGCTTCTCCACCGGGGAGCTGTTTTTT.

The V call is TRBV25-1, the J call TRBJ1-3; D is possibly TRBD1 (5 bases). Trimming removed 5 bases at V and 3 bases at J, with 11 bases between. The germline gives CDR1 MGHDK, CDR2 SYGVNS. The CDR3 loop spans 14 amino acids. CDR3 coding DNA: TGTGCCAGCAGTCGTGGGGGGAATGGAAACACCATATATTTT. Protein sequence: CASSRGGNGNTIYF. Based on the CDR3 plus reference TRBV25-1 and TRBJ1-3, the full variable domain is EADIYQTPRYLVIGTGKKITLECSQTMGHDKMYWYQQDPGMELHLIHYSYGVNSTEKGDLSSESTVSRIRTEHFPLTLESARPSHTSQYLCASSRGGNGNTIYFGEGSWLTVV.

The chain is built from TRBV27 and TRBJ1-4; TRBD1 agrees at 9 bases. Germline V gene sequence: CDR1 MNHEY, CDR2 SMNVEV (reference sequence). The CDR3 is made up of 15 amino acids. V gave up 7 bases and J gave up 7 bases; unmatched junction bases: 10. The CDR3 coding sequence is TGTGCCAGCAAAGAGGGGACAGGGCTGAGTGAAAAACTGTTTTTT. Translating it yields CASKEGTGLSEKLFF.

A single count supports this clone. The chain links TRBV28 to TRBJ2-7; 8 bases agree with TRBD1. This CDR3 is built from 15 residues. Germline lookup yields CDR1 MDHEN and CDR2 SYDVKM. V shed 4 bases and J 6 bases; nucleotides not matched to a gene: 11. CDR3 sequence: CASSSPGQGSGEQYF. DNA for the CDR3: TGTGCCAGCAGTTCCCCCGGACAGGGATCGGGCGAGCAGTACTTC.

The genes are TRBV24-1 and TRBJ1-1; D is ambiguous. Trimming left V 3 bases short and J 1 base short, with 11 bases between. CDR3 length: 15 residues. Germline values: CDR1 KGHDR, CDR2 SFDVKD. This CDR3 reads CATSDRRARNTEAFF. CDR3 bases: TGTGCCACCAGTGATCGGAGGGCAAGGAACACTGAAGCTTTCTTT.